The 18 T cell receptor beta chains below all came from one sample that was sequenced in a study of cytomegalovirus exposure and HLA in healthy donors. PCR was performed using 60 Vbeta and 13 Jbeta primers. Libraries were prepared by immunoSEQ multiplex PCR; TCRdb keeps only in-frame clonotypes and omits some of them. The sample consists of around 74,000 clones, less than 80% of them appearing once. Sequenced: PBMCs. These TCRs come from a man aged 30 to 39 in good health and CMV-seronegative.

This rearrangement joins TRBV29-1 to TRBJ1-1; 11 bases map to TRBD1. This CDR3 comprises 15 residues. From germline, CDR1 is SQVTM and CDR2 ANQGSEA. The V and J ends lost 4 bases and 5 bases, in that order; junction bases with no gene match: 9. Written as DNA, the CDR3 is TGCAGCGTTGGACAAGGGACAGGGGGATTTACTGAAGCTTTCTTT. Protein sequence: CSVGQGTGGFTEAFF.

The CDR3 DNA is TGTGCCTGGAGTAGGAACAATCGGGACAGACAGCCCCAGCATTTT. This sequence encodes CAWSRNNRDRQPQHF. The rearrangement links TRBV30 to TRBJ1-5, with 7 bases identical to TRBD1. Trimming at V came to 2 bases and at J to 7 bases, leaving 11 bases not matched to a gene. CDR3 length: 15 residues. The germline V gene has CDR1 GTSNPN and CDR2 SVGIG (reference sequence). Together with reference TRBV30 and TRBJ1-5, the CDR3 gives the full variable domain: SQTIHQWPATLVQPVGSPLSLECTVEGTSNPNLYWYRQAAGRGLQLLFYSVGIGQISSEVPQNLSASRPQDRQFILSSKKLLLSDSGFYLCAWSRNNRDRQPQHFGDGTRLSIL.

The chain has TRBV6-1 and TRBJ1-2; possibly TRBD1 for D (5 bases). Trimming removed 6 bases at V and 7 bases at J, with 18 bases between. This CDR3 contains 14 residues. Looked up from germline, CDR1 is MNHNS and CDR2 is SASEGT. The CDR3 DNA reads as TGTGCCAGCAGATCCGGCGGCAGGGCCTCTGGCTACACCTTC. This encodes CASRSGGRASGYTF.

The gene calls are TRBV27 and TRBJ1-1; 8 bases fit TRBD1. The CDR3 runs 14 residues. Unmatched junction bases numbered 6, after V lost 2 bases and J lost 7 bases. The germline V gene encodes CDR1 MNHEY and CDR2 SMNVEV (reference sequence). The CDR3 sequence: CASSLPGQAHEAFF. The CDR3 DNA reads TGTGCCAGCAGTTTACCGGGACAGGCCCATGAAGCTTTCTTT.

The V gene is TRBV4-2, the J gene TRBJ2-6; 8 bases align to TRBD1. V lost 4 bases, J lost 2 bases, and 10 bases stayed unmatched. CDR1 is LGHNA and CDR2 is YNFKEQ in the germline V gene. This CDR3 region has 18 residues. The DNA of the CDR3 is TGTGCCAGCAGCCCTATGGACAGGGCCCATACTGGGGCCAACGTCCTGACTTTC. Translating gives CASSPMDRAHTGANVLTF.

The chain has TRBV19 and TRBJ2-5, with D possibly TRBD1 on 5 matching bases. Trimming removed 6 bases at V and 2 bases at J, with 10 bases between. CDR1 is LNHDA, CDR2 SQIVND, per germline (reference sequence). The CDR3 contains 13 residues. DNA for the CDR3: TGTGCCAGTAGCAGGGCCCAACAAGAGACCCAGTACTTC. Translating it yields CASSRAQQETQYF. The whole variable domain, filled in from reference TRBV19 and TRBJ2-5, reads DGGITQSPKYLFRKEGQNVTLSCEQNLNHDAMYWYRQDPGQGLRLIYYSQIVNDFQKGDIAEGYSVSREKKESFPLTVTSAQKNPTAFYLCASSRAQQETQYFGPGTRLLVL.

V is TRBV7-8 and J is TRBJ1-2; D unresolved. The V end lost 5 bases, the J end lost 8 bases, and 15 bases lay between the germline ends. The CDR3 spans 13 residues. The germline gives CDR1 SGHVS, CDR2 FQNEAQ. Written as DNA, the CDR3 is TGTGCCAGCAGCCAACTTATGTTAATAGGCTACACCTTC. It is translated as CASSQLMLIGYTF.

This clone was seen a few times. The chain carries TRBV4-1 and TRBJ1-4, with D possibly matching TRBD1 (6 bases). The CDR3 contains 16 residues. Germline values: CDR1 MGHRA, CDR2 YSYEKL. With 0 bases removed from V and 5 bases from J, the gap between germline ends came to 13 bases. CDR3 nucleotide sequence: TGCGCCAGCAGCCAAGAGAGGGGGATCCAAAATGAAAAACTGTTTTTT. Protein product: CASSQERGIQNEKLFF.

This clone was seen a handful of times. Given the absence of the conserved phenylalanine or tryptophan at the CDR3 end, a read error is likely. The limits of the CDR3 on the DNA are not certain, so only TCRdb's listed CDR3 is given. The genes are TRBV10-1 and TRBJ1-3; TRBD1 was called by the table and not checked on the DNA. CDR1 is WNHNN, CDR2 SYGVQD, per germline (reference sequence). Termini included, the CDR3 measures 13 amino acids. The CDR3 spells CASSAATVGTSLS.

Here the CDR3 reads CASSLRYRADIQYF. The CDR3 coding sequence is TGTGCCAGCAGCTTAAGGTACAGGGCGGACATTCAGTACTTC. The gene calls are TRBV11-2 and TRBJ2-4, with D tentatively TRBD1 (6 bases). The V gene's germline CDR1 is SGHAT and CDR2 FQNNGV. Deletions cut 2 bases from V and 8 bases from J, with 13 bases between. The CDR3 is 14 amino acids.

This rearrangement joins TRBV4-2 to TRBJ2-3, with TRBD2 as a possible D gene (6 bases). From germline, CDR1 is LGHNA and CDR2 YNFKEQ. Trimming took off 1 base at V and 5 bases at J, with 25 bases between the two ends. The length of the CDR3 is 19 residues. CDR3 in amino acids: CASSQVSLGWGKEGDTQYF. CDR3 bases: TGTGCCAGCAGCCAAGTATCATTAGGTTGGGGGAAGGAGGGAGATACGCAGTATTTT.

The chain couples TRBV28 to TRBJ2-7, with D unresolved. The CDR3 spans 11 residues. Germline lookup yields CDR1 MDHEN and CDR2 SYDVKM. Trimming stripped 5 bases from V and 10 bases from J, with 12 bases between. The CDR3 DNA reads as TGTGCCAGCAGTCTCAGGTTTGAACAGTACTTC. Its protein is CASSLRFEQYF.

The chain is built from TRBV4-2 and TRBJ2-7; 8 positions agree with TRBD1. In germline, CDR1 is LGHNA, CDR2 YNFKEQ. CDR3 length: 18 amino acids. V lost 0 bases to trimming and J lost 7 bases; unmatched junction nucleotides: 17. This chain's CDR3 is CASSQDTGGGTVLVEQYF. CDR3 in DNA: TGTGCCAGCAGCCAAGATACAGGGGGAGGAACCGTTTTAGTGGAGCAGTACTTC.

The chain is built from TRBV29-1 and TRBJ2-2, with 10 bases matching TRBD2. Unmatched junction bases numbered 17, after V lost 7 bases and J lost 3 bases. CDR1 is SQVTM, CDR2 ANQGSEA, per germline. There are 18 residues in the CDR3. The CDR3: CSAEVLLGAGGYTGELFF. The DNA of the CDR3 is TGCAGCGCCGAGGTTCTTCTCGGAGCGGGAGGGTACACCGGGGAGCTGTTTTTT.

In its sample, this clone was seen once. The gene calls are TRBV27 and TRBJ2-7; D call uncertain. This CDR3 is 14 amino acids long. The V end lost 6 bases, the J end lost 2 bases, and 14 bases lay between the germline ends. Germline V lookup: CDR1 MNHEY, CDR2 SMNVEV (reference sequence). CDR3 loop: CASSKLEPPYEQYF. The DNA of the CDR3 is TGTGCCAGCAGCAAGCTCGAACCCCCCTACGAGCAGTACTTC.

The CDR3 DNA is TGTGCCAGCTCCCTGACTAGCGGGGTCGAGACCCAGTACTTC. As protein: CASSLTSGVETQYF. The V and J genes are TRBV9 and TRBJ2-5; 11 bases map to TRBD2. The CDR3 contains 14 residues. Germline V CDR1 and CDR2: SGDLS, YYNGEE. The trim removed 7 bases at V and 5 bases at J, leaving 7 bases unmatched.

CDR3 sequence (DNA): TGTGCCAGCAGCACCCGGACAGGGTGTAGCGTCCACTTT. Its protein product is CASSTRTGCSVHF. The chain combines TRBV11-2 with TRBJ1-6, with TRBD1 identical over 8 bases. Germline CDR1 and CDR2: SGHAT and FQNNGV. The junction had 11 bases not matched to a gene; V was cut back by 5 bases and J by 17 bases. This CDR3 comprises 13 residues.

The chain carries TRBV6-5 and TRBJ2-7; 9 positions match TRBD1. This CDR3 region has 11 residues. The V gene end was trimmed by 10 bases and the J gene end by 5 bases; junction bases not matched to a gene: 3. CDR1 is MNHEY, CDR2 SVGAGI, per germline. The CDR3 region is CATRDRDEQYF. CDR3 DNA: TGTGCCACCAGGGACAGGGACGAGCAGTACTTC.